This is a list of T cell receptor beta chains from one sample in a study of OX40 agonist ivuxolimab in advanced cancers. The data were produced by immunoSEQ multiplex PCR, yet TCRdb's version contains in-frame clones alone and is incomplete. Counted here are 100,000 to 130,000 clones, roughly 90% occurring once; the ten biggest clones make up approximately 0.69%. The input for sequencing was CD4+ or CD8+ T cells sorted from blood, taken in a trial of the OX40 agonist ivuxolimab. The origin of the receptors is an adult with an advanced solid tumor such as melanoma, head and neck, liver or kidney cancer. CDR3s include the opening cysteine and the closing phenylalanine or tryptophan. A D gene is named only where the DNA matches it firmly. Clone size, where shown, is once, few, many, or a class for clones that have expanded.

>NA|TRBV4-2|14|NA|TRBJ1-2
TGTGCCAGCAGCCCGACAGGTACTCGGGATGGCTACACCTTC
CASSPTGTRDGYTF
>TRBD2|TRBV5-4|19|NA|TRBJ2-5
TGTGCCAGCAGCTCCGGGACTAGCGGGGGCGGGTCTGTAAGAGAGACCCAGTACTTC
CASSSGTSGGGSVRETQYF
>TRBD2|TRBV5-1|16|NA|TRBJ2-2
TGCGCCAGCAGCTCTCAAGCGGGGGCGGGGACCGGGGAGCTGTTTTTT
CASSSQAGAGTGELFF
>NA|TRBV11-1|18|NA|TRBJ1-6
TGTGCCAGCAGCAGCCGGGCCGGTGGGAGCTCCTATAATTCACCCCTCCACTTT
CASSSRAGGSSYNSPLHF
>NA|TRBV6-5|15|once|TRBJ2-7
TGTGCCAGCAGTTCCATCAAAACCCGCGGCAACGAGCAGTACTTC
CASSSIKTRGNEQYF
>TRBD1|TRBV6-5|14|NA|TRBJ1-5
TGTGCCAGCAGCGACAGGGGGCTTCGTCAGCCCCAGCATTTT
CASSDRGLRQPQHF
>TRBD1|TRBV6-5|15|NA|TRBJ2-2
TGTGCCAGCAGTTCCCGACAGGGACCCACCGGGGAGCTGTTTTTT
CASSSRQGPTGELFF
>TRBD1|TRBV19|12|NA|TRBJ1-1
TGTGCCAGTAGTATTGACAGGGTCAGGTCTTTCTTT
CASSIDRVRSFF
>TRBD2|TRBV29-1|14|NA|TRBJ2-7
TGCAGCGTCGCTAGCGGGGGAGGGAGCTACGAGCAGTACTTC
CSVASGGGSYEQYF
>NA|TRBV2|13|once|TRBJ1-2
TGTGCCAGCAGTTTAGGGACGACTCTCGGCTACACCTTC
CASSLGTTLGYTF
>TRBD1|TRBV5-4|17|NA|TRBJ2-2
TGTGCCAGCAGCTTGGAGAACAGGGGGCGGACCACCGGGGAGCTGTTTTTT
CASSLENRGRTTGELFF
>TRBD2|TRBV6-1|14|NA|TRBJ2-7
TGTGCCAGCAGTTATCTAGCGGGGGGCTACGAGCAGTACTTC
CASSYLAGGYEQYF
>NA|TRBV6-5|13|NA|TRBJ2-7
TGTGCCAGCAGTTACACGACAGGCTACGAGCAGTACTTC
CASSYTTGYEQYF
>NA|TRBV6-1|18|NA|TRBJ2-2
TGTGCCAGCAGTGGGGCCCCCGTCCCGGCAGGGAACACCGGGGAGCTGTTTTTT
CASSGAPVPAGNTGELFF
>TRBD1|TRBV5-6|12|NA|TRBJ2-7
TGTGCCAGCAGCTCGTACAGGGGACGGTGGGACTTC
CASSSYRGRWDF
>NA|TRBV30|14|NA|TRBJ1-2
TGTGCCTGGAGTGTACCACCGATGAACTATGGCTACACCTTC
CAWSVPPMNYGYTF
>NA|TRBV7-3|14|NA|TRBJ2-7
TGTGCCAGCAGCGCCGGGCCGAGCTCCTACGAGCAGTACTTC
CASSAGPSSYEQYF
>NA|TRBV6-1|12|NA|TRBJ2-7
TGTGCCAGCAGTGAAGTGGGCACCGAGCAGTACTTC
CASSEVGTEQYF
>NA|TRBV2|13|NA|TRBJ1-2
TGTGCCAGCAGTTTCTTGACGGACCATGGCTACACCTTC
CASSFLTDHGYTF
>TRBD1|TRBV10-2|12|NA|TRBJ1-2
TGCGCCAGCAGGCCGTCAGGGGGTGGCTACACCTTC
CASRPSGGGYTF
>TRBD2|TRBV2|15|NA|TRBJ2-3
TGTGCCAGCGTCTGGACTAGCGGACCCACAGATACGCAGTATTTT
CASVWTSGPTDTQYF
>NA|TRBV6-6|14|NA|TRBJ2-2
TGTGCCAGCAGTTATTCCCACAGGGACGGGGAGCTGTTTTTT
CASSYSHRDGELFF
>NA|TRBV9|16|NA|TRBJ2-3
TGTGCCAGCAGCAGAATCGGGACGACGAGCACAGATACGCAGTATTTT
CASSRIGTTSTDTQYF
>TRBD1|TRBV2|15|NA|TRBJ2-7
TGTGCCAGCAGTGATAGCGGACAGGGTTTGTACAAGCAGTACTTC
CASSDSGQGLYKQYF
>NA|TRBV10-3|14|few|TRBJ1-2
TGTGCCATCAGTGGAGACCGTCCGGACTATGGCTACACCTTC
CAISGDRPDYGYTF
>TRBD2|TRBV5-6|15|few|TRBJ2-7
TGTGCCAGCAGCTTGTCAAGGGACTATCGCTACGAGCAGTACTTC
CASSLSRDYRYEQYF
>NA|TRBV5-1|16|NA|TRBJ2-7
TGCGCCAGCAGCTGGAAGGGGGGCTCCCCCTCCTACGAGCAGTACTTC
CASSWKGGSPSYEQYF
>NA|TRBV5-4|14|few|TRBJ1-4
TGTGCCAGCAGATCCGGAGAGGAGGGGGAAAAACTGTTTTTT
CASRSGEEGEKLFF
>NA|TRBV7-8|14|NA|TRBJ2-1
TGTGCCAGCAGCTTAATGACTCTCCACAATGAGCAGTTCTTC
CASSLMTLHNEQFF
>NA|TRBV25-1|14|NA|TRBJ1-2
TGTGCCAGCAGTGACCCGGGGAGAACTTATGGCTACACCTTC
CASSDPGRTYGYTF
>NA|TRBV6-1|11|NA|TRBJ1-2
TGTGCCAGCAGTGAAGGCGGCACAGTATACTTC
CASSEGGTVYF
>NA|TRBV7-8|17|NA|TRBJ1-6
TGTGCCAGCAGCTTAGCATTGGGGAGCTCCCATAATTCACCCCTCCACTTT
CASSLALGSSHNSPLHF
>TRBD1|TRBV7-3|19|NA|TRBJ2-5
TGTGCCAGCAGCTTAACCCCAGGGAGAGGAATGACAGGGAAAGAGACCCAGTACTTC
CASSLTPGRGMTGKETQYF
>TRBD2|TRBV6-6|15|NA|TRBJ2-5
TGTGCCAGCGGAGGCGGGGGGGCGGTAGGGGAGACCCAGTACTTC
CASGGGGAVGETQYF
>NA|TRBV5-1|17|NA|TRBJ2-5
TGCGCCAGCAGCTTGGTGGGAGGGCAGGGGGCCCAAGAGACCCAGTACTTC
CASSLVGGQGAQETQYF
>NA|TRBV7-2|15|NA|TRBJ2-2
TGTGCCAGCAGCTTATGGACGGGGGTCACCGGGGAGCTGTTTTTT
CASSLWTGVTGELFF
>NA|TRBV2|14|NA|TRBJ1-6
TGTGCCAGCACGATTCCGGGGAGTTTCTCACCCCTCCACTTT
CASTIPGSFSPLHF
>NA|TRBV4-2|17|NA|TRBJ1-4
TGTGCCAGCAGCCAGCATCCGGATCCGGGGATTAATGAAAAACTGTTTTTT
CASSQHPDPGINEKLFF
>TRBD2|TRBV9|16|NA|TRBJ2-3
TGTGCCAGCGGGGCCTTCCCGGGACTAAACACAGATACGCAGTATTTT
CASGAFPGLNTDTQYF
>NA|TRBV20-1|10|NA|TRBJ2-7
TGCTCCGGGGTAGACTACGAGCAGTACTTC
CSGVDYEQYF